The 2 T cell receptor beta chains below all came from one sample that was sequenced in a study of human T cells and chemical hapten exposure. TCRdb re-called the RACE reads with MiXCR, one entry per CDR3 protein. This sample has about 49,000 distinct CDR3 sequences, with roughly 9.5% found just once. Time point defined: patch test 1, 2 weeks after DPC sensitization. As for treatment: therapeutic diphenylcyclopropenone sensitization with weekly scalp DPC. Sequencing used whole blood, obtained in connection with sensitization to the hapten diphenylcyclopropenone (DPC). Every receptor here comes from a woman in her forties or fifties with alopecia areata. Some clones in this sample may be carry-over from other donors' samples.

The chain is built from TRBV7-9 and TRBJ2-2; weak D call: TRBD2 (5 bases). Germline CDR1 and CDR2: SEHNR and FQNEAQ (reference sequence). The CDR3 has 15 amino acids. V was trimmed by 4 bases and J by 4 bases, leaving 13 bases between them. The CDR3 nucleotides read TGTGCCAGCAGCTCCACCAACGAGGGCACCGGGGAGCTGTTTTTT. Protein sequence: CASSSTNEGTGELFF.

On this clonotype itself: An end of the junction does not agree with germline; a read error may underlie this. The chain employs TRBV30 and TRBJ1-1; tentatively, D is TRBD1 (6 bases). Germline V gene sequence: CDR1 GTSNPN, CDR2 SVGIG (reference sequence). The CDR3 sequence is 12 residues long. The CDR3 DNA reads TGTGTCTGGACGCAGGGGTGGACTGAAGCTTTCTTT. Translated, it gives CVWTQGWTEAFF.